Below are 27 T cell receptor beta chains sequenced from a single sample in a study of T-cell memory formation after mild COVID-19. MiXCR was run by TCRdb on the 5' RACE reads, yielding one entry per CDR3 protein. This sample yields roughly 50,000 distinct CDR3 sequences, of which 9% to 15% are seen a single time; about 25% belongs to the top ten. Sample: PBMCs or a T cell subset sorted from them (not recorded which). These receptors all stem from a man younger than 30 who had mild COVID-19 (a few samples of this study predate the infection). Cell type and time point are not known.

In its sample, this clonotype was seen many times. This chain uses TRBV5-6 with TRBJ2-7, with D possibly matching TRBD2 (6 bases). The CDR3 sequence is 13 residues long. Germline CDR1 reads SGHDT; CDR2 reads YYEEEE. The V end lost 2 bases, the J end lost 3 bases, and 9 bases lay between the germline ends. The CDR3 loop reads CASSFYSGYEQYV. In DNA form, the CDR3 reads TGTGCCAGCAGCTTTTATAGCGGCTACGAGCAGTACGTC.

The table lists this clonotype with many counts. The chain uses TRBV15 and TRBJ2-1; 7 bases agree with TRBD2. V shed 0 bases and J 9 bases; nucleotides not matched to a gene: 8. The V gene's germline CDR1 is LNHNV and CDR2 YYDKDF (reference sequence). This CDR3 is 15 amino acids long. This CDR3 reads CATSRDSAAGFEQFF. CDR3 sequence (DNA): TGTGCCACCAGCAGAGACTCCGCAGCGGGGTTTGAGCAGTTCTTC. Complete variable domain (other parts from reference TRBV15 and TRBJ2-1): DAMVIQNPRYQVTQFGKPVTLSCSQTLNHNVMYWYQQKSSQAPKLLFHYYDKDFNNEADTPDNFQSRRPNTSFCFLDIRSPGLGDTAMYLCATSRDSAAGFEQFFGPGTRLTVL.

This clonotype was seen at least ten times. The J gene is TRBJ2-6, the V gene TRBV7-9; TRBD2 is a possible D gene (5 bases). Germline CDR1 is SEHNR and CDR2 is FQNEAQ (reference sequence). The ends were cut back, 3 bases at V and 2 bases at J, with 5 bases in the middle. The CDR3 runs to 14 residues. CDR3 protein: CASSLRAGANVLTF. The CDR3 DNA sequence: TGTGCCAGCAGCTTGAGGGCTGGGGCCAACGTCCTGACTTTC.

The V and J genes are TRBV24-1 and TRBJ1-1; no definite D call. Trimming stripped 3 bases from V and 2 bases from J, with 3 bases between. The germline V gene encodes CDR1 KGHDR and CDR2 SFDVKD. The CDR3 runs 12 residues. CDR3 in amino acids: CATSDPNTEAFF. The CDR3 coding sequence is TGTGCCACCAGTGATCCTAACACTGAAGCTTTCTTT.

The V gene is TRBV6-6, the J gene TRBJ1-5; D is uncertain. CDR1 is MNHNY, CDR2 SVGAGI, per germline (reference sequence). The ends were cut back, 2 bases at V and 2 bases at J, with 13 bases in the middle. This CDR3 is built from 16 residues. The CDR3 protein is CASSYIRGLRNQPQHF. The CDR3 DNA reads TGTGCCAGCAGTTACATCCGGGGTCTACGCAATCAGCCCCAGCATTTT.

This clonotype was observed a handful of times. This chain connects TRBV3-1 to TRBJ1-3; D gene uncertain. V lost 2 bases and J 0 bases, leaving 2 bases between the germline ends. The CDR3 totals 13 residues. Germline assignment: CDR1 LGHDT and CDR2 YNNKEL (reference sequence). The CDR3 sequence: CASSQNSGNTIYF. The CDR3 DNA is TGTGCCAGCAGCCAAAACTCTGGAAACACCATATATTTT. The whole variable domain, remainder taken from reference TRBV3-1 and TRBJ1-3, is DTAVSQTPKYLVTQMGNDKSIKCEQNLGHDTMYWYKQDSKKFLKIMFSYNNKELIINETVPNRFSPKSPDKAHLNLHINSLELGDSAVYFCASSQNSGNTIYFGEGSWLTVV.

This clonotype has only a few counts. V usage is TRBV12-3 or TRBV12-4 and J usage is TRBJ1-2, with TRBD1 matching over 11 bases. The length of the CDR3 is 15 residues. V lost 4 bases to trimming and J lost 4 bases; unmatched junction nucleotides: 5. The CDR3 DNA sequence: TGTGCCAGCAGTTATAGGACAGGGGGCGGCTATGGCTACACCTTC. Its translation is CASSYRTGGGYGYTF.

Remarks on this clonotype: This may come from a read error, since a much larger clone is one base off. V and J are TRBV7-2 and TRBJ1-5, with 7 bases identical to TRBD1. This CDR3 region has 14 residues. Germline CDR1 and CDR2: SGHTA and FQGNSA. CDR3 region: CASSDRVSNKPQHF. In DNA, the CDR3 is TGTGCCAGCAGCGACAGGGTTAGCAATAAGCCCCAGCATTTT. The variable domain in full, with the rest retrieved from reference TRBV7-2 and TRBJ1-5, is GAGVSQSPSNKVTEKGKDVELRCDPISGHTALYWYRQSLGQGLEFLIYFQGNSAPDKSGLPSDRFSAERTGGSVSTLTIQRTQQEDSAVYLCASSDRVSNKPQHFGDGTRLSIL.

This chain connects TRBV18 to TRBJ1-4; TRBD1 agrees at 7 bases. J lost 5 bases, V lost 6 bases, and 9 bases had no gene match. CDR1 KGHSH and CDR2 LQKENI come from the germline V gene. The CDR3 extends over 15 amino acids. The CDR3 protein is CASSQGTGVNEKLFF. The CDR3 DNA follows: TGTGCCAGCTCGCAGGGAACAGGGGTAAATGAAAAACTGTTTTTT.

This clonotype was counted a few times. V usage is TRBV7-2 and J usage is TRBJ2-3; 9 nucleotides line up with TRBD2. The V gene's germline CDR1 is SGHTA and CDR2 FQGNSA. The junction had 10 bases not matched to a gene; V was cut back by 5 bases and J by 7 bases. The CDR3 extends over 15 amino acids. CDR3: CASSQRGLAANTQYF. The CDR3 DNA sequence: TGTGCCAGCAGCCAGAGGGGACTAGCCGCGAATACGCAGTATTTT.

The V and J genes are TRBV4-2 and TRBJ2-3, with unresolved D. V was shortened by 2 bases and J by 7 bases, with 10 bases between the two germline ends. The CDR3 length is 13 residues. Germline-derived CDR1 and CDR2 are LGHNA and YNFKEQ. CDR3 in amino acids: CASSQSVDNTQYF. CDR3 nucleotide sequence: TGTGCCAGCAGCCAATCCGTAGACAATACGCAGTATTTT.

This clonotype was counted between two and nine times. The chain uses TRBV6-1 and TRBJ1-2; D is unresolved. CDR3 length: 16 amino acids. Trimming stripped 3 bases from V and 0 bases from J, with 14 bases between. Per the germline V gene, CDR1 is MNHNS and CDR2 is SASEGT. The DNA of the CDR3 is TGTGCCAGCAGTGATGGGAGGGCAGCCGCTAACTATGGCTACACCTTC. It yields the protein CASSDGRAAANYGYTF.

V is TRBV5-6 and J is TRBJ1-6; tentatively, D is TRBD1 (6 bases). This CDR3 region has 18 residues. V was shortened by 3 bases and J by 5 bases, with 21 bases between the two germline ends. The germline V gene encodes CDR1 SGHDT and CDR2 YYEEEE. CDR3 in amino acids: CASSWSQPEDRNNSPLHF. The CDR3 nucleotides read TGTGCCAGCAGCTGGTCCCAGCCGGAGGACAGAAATAATTCACCCCTCCACTTT.

The chain is built from TRBV7-2 and TRBJ2-7; 8 positions agree with TRBD2. The CDR3 sequence is 13 residues long. The V and J ends lost 6 bases and 0 bases, in that order; junction bases with no gene match: 1. Germline CDR1 reads SGHTA; CDR2 reads FQGNSA. CDR3 DNA: TGTGCCAGCAGGGGGACTAGCTCCTACGAGCAGTACTTC. This translates into CASRGTSSYEQYF. The entire variable domain, with the rest obtained from reference TRBV7-2 and TRBJ2-7, is as follows: GAGVSQSPSNKVTEKGKDVELRCDPISGHTALYWYRQSLGQGLEFLIYFQGNSAPDKSGLPSDRFSAERTGGSVSTLTIQRTQQEDSAVYLCASRGTSSYEQYFGPGTRLTVT.

This chain joins TRBV6-6 and TRBJ1-6, with TRBD1 identical over 8 bases. The CDR3 has 15 residues. The J segment lost 7 bases and the V segment lost 0 bases, leaving 2 bases of the junction unmatched. The germline CDR1 and CDR2 sequences are MNHNY and SVGAGI (reference sequence). The CDR3 here is CASSYSYRGNSPLHF. The CDR3 DNA follows: TGTGCCAGCAGTTACTCTTACAGGGGGAATTCACCCCTCCACTTT.

This clonotype was seen repeatedly, ten times or more. The chain joins TRBV5-1 to TRBJ2-1; TRBD2 aligns across 10 bases. The CDR3 is made up of 16 amino acids. Germline-derived CDR1 and CDR2 are SGHRS and YFSETQ. The V gene end was trimmed by 1 base and the J gene end by 3 bases; junction bases not matched to a gene: 4. DNA of the CDR3: TGCGCCAGCAGCTTGAGAACTAGCGGGGTCTACAATGAGCAGTTCTTC. Its protein is CASSLRTSGVYNEQFF.

This sequence joins TRBV28 and TRBJ2-7; unclear D gene. Trimming took off 5 bases at V and 5 bases at J, with 16 bases between the two ends. The germline CDR1 and CDR2 sequences are MDHEN and SYDVKM. The CDR3 loop spans 14 amino acids. Written as DNA, the CDR3 is TGTGCCAGCAGTCACCCAGGAAGGGCCCACGAGCAGTACGTC. It is translated as CASSHPGRAHEQYV.

In this sample, this clonotype turned up a few times. V and J are TRBV19 and TRBJ2-4, with 11 nucleotides matching TRBD1. J lost 6 bases, V lost 6 bases, and 7 bases had no gene match. The CDR3 covers 15 residues. Germline CDR1 reads LNHDA; CDR2 reads SQIVND (reference sequence). The CDR3 reads CASSGTGGLVNIQYF. The CDR3 DNA reads as TGTGCCAGTAGCGGGACAGGGGGTTTGGTAAACATTCAGTACTTC.

This clonotype appeared a few times. A read error is possible here, since a much larger clone lies one base away. The V call is TRBV4-2, the J call TRBJ2-3, with D unresolved. The CDR3 runs 11 residues. CDR1 and CDR2 from the germline V gene are LGHNA and YNFKEQ. CDR3 region: CDSSHSDTQYF. DNA of the CDR3: TGTGACAGCAGCCACTCAGATACGCAGTATTTT.

This chain links TRBV5-1 with TRBJ2-2, with D uncertain. The CDR3 sequence is 15 residues long. Germline V gene sequence: CDR1 SGHRS, CDR2 YFSETQ. V dropped 5 bases and J dropped 1 base, with 12 bases sitting between them. The CDR3 sequence is CASSLNRGNTGELFF. CDR3 bases: TGCGCCAGCAGTTTGAATAGAGGGAACACCGGGGAGCTGTTTTTT.

In its sample, this clonotype was seen a few times. J is TRBJ1-4 and V is TRBV3-1; no reliable D call. The CDR3 spans 15 residues. Germline CDR1 LGHDT, CDR2 YNNKEL (reference sequence). V lost 1 base and J 1 base, leaving 7 bases between the germline ends. The CDR3 sequence is CASSQARVTNEKLFF. In DNA form, the CDR3 reads TGTGCCAGCAGCCAAGCGCGTGTAACTAATGAAAAACTGTTTTTT.

The table lists this clonotype with a few counts. The gene calls are TRBV10-3 and TRBJ1-5, with a weak D call TRBD1 (6 bases). This CDR3 region has 16 residues. Germline loops: CDR1 ENHRY, CDR2 SYGVKD. Trimming stripped 8 bases from V and 0 bases from J, with 17 bases between. The CDR3 reads CAIPQTGVLSNQPQHF. CDR3 sequence (DNA): TGTGCCATCCCTCAGACAGGTGTCCTTAGCAATCAGCCCCAGCATTTT.

This sequence joins TRBV20-1 and TRBJ2-7; perhaps TRBD1 as D (6 bases). Trimming removed 5 bases from V and 3 bases from J, with 17 bases in between. This CDR3 is 14 amino acids long. Germline lookup yields CDR1 DFQATT and CDR2 SNEGSKA (reference sequence). CDR3 residues: CSALSRQAIYEQYV. CDR3 nucleotide sequence: TGCAGTGCTTTGTCCCGACAGGCGATCTACGAGCAGTACGTC.

This clonotype was found a few times. V gene TRBV4-1 combines with J gene TRBJ1-2, with D tentatively TRBD1 (5 bases). The CDR3 has 16 amino acids. CDR1 is MGHRA and CDR2 is YSYEKL in the germline V gene. V lost 5 bases to trimming and J lost 5 bases, with 21 bases between them. DNA of the CDR3: TGCGCCAGCAGCTCAGCAGGGATTGAGGGAACTTATGGCTACACCTTC. This encodes CASSSAGIEGTYGYTF.

The rearrangement uses TRBV6-5 and TRBJ1-2; D gene uncertain. V shed 6 bases and J shed 4 bases, with 12 bases lying between them. The CDR3 runs 13 residues. CDR1 and CDR2 (germline): MNHEY, SVGAGI. The CDR3 sequence: CASSIDRTYGYTF. For the CDR3, the DNA is TGTGCCAGCAGCATCGACCGCACCTATGGCTACACCTTC.

The gene calls are TRBV5-6 and TRBJ2-7; D unclear. V shed 0 bases and J shed 4 bases, with 11 bases lying between them. This CDR3 spans 14 amino acids. Germline V CDR1 and CDR2: SGHDT, YYEEEE. The CDR3 region has the DNA TGTGCCAGCAGCTTGGGGGGTTTCAGATACGAGCAGTACGTC. This gives the protein CASSLGGFRYEQYV.

This clonotype was detected only a few times. CDR3 DNA sequence: TGCGCCAGCAGCCAATGGACAGGGGGAAATTCACCCCTCCACTTT. Translated, it gives CASSQWTGGNSPLHF. This chain uses TRBV4-1 with TRBJ1-6; 10 nucleotides align to TRBD1. CDR1 and CDR2 (germline): MGHRA, YSYEKL. J was trimmed by 7 bases and V by 2 bases; bases with no gene match: 2. The CDR3 is made up of 15 amino acids.